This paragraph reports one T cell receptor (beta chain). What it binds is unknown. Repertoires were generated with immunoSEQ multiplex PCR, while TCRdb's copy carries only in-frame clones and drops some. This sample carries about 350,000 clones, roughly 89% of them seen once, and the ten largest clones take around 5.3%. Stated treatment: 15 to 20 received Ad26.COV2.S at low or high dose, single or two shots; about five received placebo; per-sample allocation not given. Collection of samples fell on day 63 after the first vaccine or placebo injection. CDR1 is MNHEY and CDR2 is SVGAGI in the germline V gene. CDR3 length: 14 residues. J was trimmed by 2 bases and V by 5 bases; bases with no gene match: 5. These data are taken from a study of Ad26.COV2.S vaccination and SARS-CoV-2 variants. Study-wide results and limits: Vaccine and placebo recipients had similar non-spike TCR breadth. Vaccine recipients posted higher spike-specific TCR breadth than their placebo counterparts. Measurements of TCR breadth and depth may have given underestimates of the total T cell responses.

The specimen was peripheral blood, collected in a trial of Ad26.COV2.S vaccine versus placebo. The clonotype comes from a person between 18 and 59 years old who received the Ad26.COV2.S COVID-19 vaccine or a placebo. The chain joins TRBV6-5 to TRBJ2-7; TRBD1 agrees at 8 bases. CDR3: CASSRTGIAYEQYF. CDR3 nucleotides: TGTGCCAGCAGTAGGACAGGGATCGCCTACGAGCAGTACTTC.